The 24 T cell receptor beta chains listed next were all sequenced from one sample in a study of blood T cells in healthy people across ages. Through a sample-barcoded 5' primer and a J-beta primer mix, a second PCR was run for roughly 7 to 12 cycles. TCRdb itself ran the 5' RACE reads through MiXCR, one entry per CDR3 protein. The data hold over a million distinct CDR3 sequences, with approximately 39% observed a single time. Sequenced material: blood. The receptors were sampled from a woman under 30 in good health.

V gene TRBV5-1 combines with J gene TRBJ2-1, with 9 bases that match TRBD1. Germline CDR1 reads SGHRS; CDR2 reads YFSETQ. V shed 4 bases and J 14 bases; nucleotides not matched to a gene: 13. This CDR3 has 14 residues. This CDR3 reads CASSAATGTGKEFF. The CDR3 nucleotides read TGCGCCAGCAGCGCCGCTACCGGGACAGGGAAAGAGTTCTTC.

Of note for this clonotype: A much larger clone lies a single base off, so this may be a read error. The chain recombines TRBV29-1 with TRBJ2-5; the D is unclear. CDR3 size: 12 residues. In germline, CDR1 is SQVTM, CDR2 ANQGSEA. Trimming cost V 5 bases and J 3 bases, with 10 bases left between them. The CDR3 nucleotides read TGCAGCGTTATGACTTCAGAAGAGACCCAGTACTTC. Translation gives CSVMTSEETQYF.

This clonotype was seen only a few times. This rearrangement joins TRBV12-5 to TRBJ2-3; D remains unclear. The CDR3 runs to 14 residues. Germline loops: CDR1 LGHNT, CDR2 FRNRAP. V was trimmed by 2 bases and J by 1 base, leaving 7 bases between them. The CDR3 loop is CASGLIQGTDTQYF. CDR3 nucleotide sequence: TGTGCTAGTGGTTTGATCCAGGGCACAGATACGCAGTATTTT. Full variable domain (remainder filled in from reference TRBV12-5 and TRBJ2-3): DARVTQTPRHKVTEMGQEVTMRCQPILGHNTVFWYRQTMMQGLELLAYFRNRAPLDDSGMPKDRFSAEMPDATLATLKIQPSEPRDSAVYFCASGLIQGTDTQYFGPGTRLTVL.

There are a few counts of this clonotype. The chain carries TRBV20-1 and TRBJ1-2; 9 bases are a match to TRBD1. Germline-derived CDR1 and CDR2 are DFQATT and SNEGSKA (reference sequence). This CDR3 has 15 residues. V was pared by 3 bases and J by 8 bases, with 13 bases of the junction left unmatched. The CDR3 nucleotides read TGCAGTGCTAGTCCCCGCGGACAGGGGATGGGGGGCTACACCTTC. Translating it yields CSASPRGQGMGGYTF.

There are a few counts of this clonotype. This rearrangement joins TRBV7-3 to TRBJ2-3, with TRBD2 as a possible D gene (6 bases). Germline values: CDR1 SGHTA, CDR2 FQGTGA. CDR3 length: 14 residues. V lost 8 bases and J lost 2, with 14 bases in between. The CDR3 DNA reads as TGTGCCAGCGCGACGGGACTTTTCACAGATACGCAGTATTTT. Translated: CASATGLFTDTQYF.

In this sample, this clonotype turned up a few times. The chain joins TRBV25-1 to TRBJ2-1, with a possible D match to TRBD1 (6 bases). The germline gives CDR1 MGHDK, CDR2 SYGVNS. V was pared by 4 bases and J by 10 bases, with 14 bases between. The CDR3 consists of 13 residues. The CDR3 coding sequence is TGTGCCAGCAGTGTCGCAGGGGCCTACGAGCAGTTCTTC. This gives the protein CASSVAGAYEQFF. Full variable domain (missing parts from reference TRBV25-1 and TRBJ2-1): EADIYQTPRYLVIGTGKKITLECSQTMGHDKMYWYQQDPGMELHLIHYSYGVNSTEKGDLSSESTVSRIRTEHFPLTLESARPSHTSQYLCASSVAGAYEQFFGPGTRLTVL.

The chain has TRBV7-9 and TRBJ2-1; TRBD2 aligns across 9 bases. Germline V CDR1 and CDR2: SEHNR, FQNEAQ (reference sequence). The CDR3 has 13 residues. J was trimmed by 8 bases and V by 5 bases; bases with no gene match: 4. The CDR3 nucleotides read TGTGCCAGCAGCGCGGGACTAGCCGATGAGCAGTTCTTC. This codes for CASSAGLADEQFF.

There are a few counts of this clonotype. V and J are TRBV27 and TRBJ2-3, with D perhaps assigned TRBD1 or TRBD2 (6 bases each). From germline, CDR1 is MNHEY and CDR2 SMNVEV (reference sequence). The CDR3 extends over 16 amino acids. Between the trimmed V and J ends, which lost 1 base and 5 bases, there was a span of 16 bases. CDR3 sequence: CASSLLGGRGKDTQYF. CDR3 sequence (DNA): TGTGCCAGCAGTTTATTAGGGGGGCGAGGAAAAGATACGCAGTATTTT.

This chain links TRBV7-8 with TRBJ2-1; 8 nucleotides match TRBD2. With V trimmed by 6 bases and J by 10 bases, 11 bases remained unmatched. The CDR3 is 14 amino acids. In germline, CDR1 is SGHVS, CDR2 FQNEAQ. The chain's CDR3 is CASSITSGAYEQFF. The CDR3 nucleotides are TGTGCCAGCAGTATCACTAGCGGTGCCTACGAGCAGTTCTTC.

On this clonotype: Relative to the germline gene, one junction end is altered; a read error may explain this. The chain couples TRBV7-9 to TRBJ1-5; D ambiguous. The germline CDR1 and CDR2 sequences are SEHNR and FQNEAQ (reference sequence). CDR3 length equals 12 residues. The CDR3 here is CSSSLANQPQHF. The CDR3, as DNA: TGTTCCAGCAGCTTAGCGAATCAGCCCCAGCATTTT.

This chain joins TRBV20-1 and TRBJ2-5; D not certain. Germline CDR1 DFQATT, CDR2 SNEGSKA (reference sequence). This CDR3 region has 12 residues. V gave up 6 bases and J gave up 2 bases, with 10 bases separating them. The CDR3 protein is CSALWLQETQYF. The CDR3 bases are TGCAGTGCCCTGTGGCTTCAAGAGACCCAGTACTTC.

The CDR3 DNA reads as TGTGCCAGCAGTTTCGGACAGGGTCGATTTACCGGGGAGCTGTTTTTT. Protein sequence: CASSFGQGRFTGELFF. The chain carries TRBV27 and TRBJ2-2; 8 bases are shared with TRBD1. The germline CDR1 and CDR2 sequences are MNHEY and SMNVEV (reference sequence). This CDR3 region has 16 residues. Germline trimming cut 3 bases from V and 5 bases from J; bases unmatched to any gene: 8.

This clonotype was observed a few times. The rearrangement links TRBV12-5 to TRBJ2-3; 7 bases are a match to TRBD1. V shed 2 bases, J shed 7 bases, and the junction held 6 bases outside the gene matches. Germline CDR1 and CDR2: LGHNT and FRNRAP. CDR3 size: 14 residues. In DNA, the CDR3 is TGTGCTAGTGGTTTGACAGGGGCTGTATATACGCAGTATTTT. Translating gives CASGLTGAVYTQYF.

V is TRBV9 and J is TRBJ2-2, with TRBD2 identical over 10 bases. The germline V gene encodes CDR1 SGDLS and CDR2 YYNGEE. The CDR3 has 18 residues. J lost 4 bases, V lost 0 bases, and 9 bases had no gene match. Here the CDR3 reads CASSVEGNLAGVTGELFF. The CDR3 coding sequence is TGTGCCAGCAGCGTAGAGGGGAACCTAGCGGGAGTCACCGGGGAGCTGTTTTTT.

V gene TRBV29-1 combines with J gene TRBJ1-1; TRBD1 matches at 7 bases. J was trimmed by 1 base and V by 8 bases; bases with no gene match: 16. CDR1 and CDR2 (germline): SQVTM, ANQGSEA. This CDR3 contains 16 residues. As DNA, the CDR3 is TGCAGCTACACGACAGGGACCGTGCCGGGGAACACTGAAGCTTTCTTT. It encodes CSYTTGTVPGNTEAFF.

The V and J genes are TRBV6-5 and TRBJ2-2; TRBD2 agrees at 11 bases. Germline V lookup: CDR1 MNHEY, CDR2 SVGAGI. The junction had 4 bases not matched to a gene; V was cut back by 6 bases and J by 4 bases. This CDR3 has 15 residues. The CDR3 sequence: CASRIAGGLTGELFF. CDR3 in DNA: TGTGCCAGCAGGATAGCGGGAGGGCTCACCGGGGAGCTGTTTTTT.

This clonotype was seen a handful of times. The CDR3 region has the DNA TGTGCCAGCAGTTCCCCCAGGCAGGGTCAGCCCCAGCATTTT. Encoded protein: CASSSPRQGQPQHF. The rearrangement uses TRBV6-5 and TRBJ1-5; a weak D match, TRBD1 (5 bases). The CDR3 runs to 14 residues. Germline V gene data show CDR1 as MNHEY and CDR2 as SVGAGI. The V end was cut by 4 bases, the J end by 6 bases, with 13 bases between.

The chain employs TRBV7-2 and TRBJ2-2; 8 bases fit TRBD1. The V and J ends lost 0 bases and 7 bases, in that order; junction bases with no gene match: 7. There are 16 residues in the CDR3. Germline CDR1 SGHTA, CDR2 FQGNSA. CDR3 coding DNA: TGTGCCAGCAGCTTAGCGGACAGGGACGCACACGGGGAGCTGTTTTTT. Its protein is CASSLADRDAHGELFF.

CDR3 in DNA: TGCAGCGTGCAACCGACAGTTCACGAGCAGTACTTC. Translated: CSVQPTVHEQYF. The V call is TRBV29-1, the J call TRBJ2-7, with D tentatively TRBD1 (5 bases). The germline V and J ends were trimmed by 6 bases and 5 bases, with 14 bases remaining between them. CDR3 length equals 12 residues. CDR1 SQVTM and CDR2 ANQGSEA come from the germline V gene.

Written as DNA, the CDR3 is TGTGCCAGCAGCGTAACGACAGGAGTAGGCTACACCTTC. The encoded protein is CASSVTTGVGYTF. The V call is TRBV11-2, the J call TRBJ1-2; D is perhaps TRBD1 (6 bases). Deletions cut 5 bases from V and 8 bases from J, with 15 bases between. The CDR3 consists of 13 residues. Per germline, CDR1 SGHAT and CDR2 FQNNGV.

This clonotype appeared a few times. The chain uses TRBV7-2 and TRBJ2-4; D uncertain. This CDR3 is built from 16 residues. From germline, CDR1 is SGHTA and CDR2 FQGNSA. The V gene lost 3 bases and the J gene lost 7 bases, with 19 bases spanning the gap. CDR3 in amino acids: CASSFRDRALGNIQYF. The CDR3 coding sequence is TGTGCCAGCAGCTTCCGAGATCGGGCGCTCGGGAACATTCAGTACTTC. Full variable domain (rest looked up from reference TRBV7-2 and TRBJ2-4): GAGVSQSPSNKVTEKGKDVELRCDPISGHTALYWYRQSLGQGLEFLIYFQGNSAPDKSGLPSDRFSAERTGGSVSTLTIQRTQQEDSAVYLCASSFRDRALGNIQYFGAGTRLSVL.

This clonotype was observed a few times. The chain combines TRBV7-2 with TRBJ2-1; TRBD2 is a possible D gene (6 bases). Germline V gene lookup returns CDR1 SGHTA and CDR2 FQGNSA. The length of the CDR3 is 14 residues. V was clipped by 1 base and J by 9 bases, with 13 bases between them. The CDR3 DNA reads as TGTGCCAGCAGCTTAGGGCCTAGCGTTTCTGAGCAGTTCTTC. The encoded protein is CASSLGPSVSEQFF.

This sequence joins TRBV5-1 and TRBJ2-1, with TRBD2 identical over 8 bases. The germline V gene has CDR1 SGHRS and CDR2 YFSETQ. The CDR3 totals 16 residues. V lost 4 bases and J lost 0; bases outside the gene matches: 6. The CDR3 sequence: CASSRGGPSSYNEQFF. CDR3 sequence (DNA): TGCGCCAGCAGCCGGGGGGGACCGAGCTCCTACAATGAGCAGTTCTTC.

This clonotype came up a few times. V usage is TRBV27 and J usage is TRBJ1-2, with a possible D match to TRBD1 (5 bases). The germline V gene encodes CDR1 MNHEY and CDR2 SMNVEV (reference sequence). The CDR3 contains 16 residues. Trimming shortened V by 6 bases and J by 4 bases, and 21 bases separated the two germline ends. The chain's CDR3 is CASSPGTPRSSYGYTF. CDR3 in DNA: TGTGCCAGCAGCCCCGGGACGCCAAGGAGTAGCTATGGCTACACCTTC.